This TCR beta chain originates from a study of Ad26.COV2.S vaccination and SARS-CoV-2 variants. Study-level information: Among those in the COV1001 Ad26.COV2.S trial arm was the donor. The study gave Ad26.COV2.S intramuscularly, once or twice 56 days apart. Study-wide results and limits: People who got the vaccine or the placebo had similar non-spike TCR breadth.

After removal of 3 bases from V and 2 bases from J, the junction contained 5 bases not matched to a gene. This CDR3 region has 15 residues. Looked up from germline, CDR1 is SGHTA and CDR2 is FQGNSA. Described treatment: 19 received Ad26.COV2.S at low or high dose, single or two shots; 5 received placebo; per-sample allocation not given. Collection of samples fell on day 63 after the first vaccine or placebo injection. This clone was seen only a few times. Its antigen is unidentified. The data were produced by immunoSEQ multiplex PCR, yet TCRdb's version contains in-frame clones alone and is incomplete. The sample has about 680,000 clones, more than 70% seen once; the top ten hold nearly 1.5%.

This TCR came from a person between 18 and 65 years old who received the Ad26.COV2.S COVID-19 vaccine or a placebo. The chain recombines TRBV7-2 with TRBJ2-3, with TRBD2 identical over 7 bases. The material sequenced was peripheral blood, taken in a trial of Ad26.COV2.S vaccine versus placebo. In DNA, the CDR3 is TGTGCCAGCAGCTTCCGACTAGCTTCCACAGATACGCAGTATTTT. Its protein is CASSFRLASTDTQYF. The variable domain in full, with the rest retrieved from reference TRBV7-2 and TRBJ2-3, is GAGVSQSPSNKVTEKGKDVELRCDPISGHTALYWYRQSLGQGLEFLIYFQGNSAPDKSGLPSDRFSAERTGGSVSTLTIQRTQQEDSAVYLCASSFRLASTDTQYFGPGTRLTVL.